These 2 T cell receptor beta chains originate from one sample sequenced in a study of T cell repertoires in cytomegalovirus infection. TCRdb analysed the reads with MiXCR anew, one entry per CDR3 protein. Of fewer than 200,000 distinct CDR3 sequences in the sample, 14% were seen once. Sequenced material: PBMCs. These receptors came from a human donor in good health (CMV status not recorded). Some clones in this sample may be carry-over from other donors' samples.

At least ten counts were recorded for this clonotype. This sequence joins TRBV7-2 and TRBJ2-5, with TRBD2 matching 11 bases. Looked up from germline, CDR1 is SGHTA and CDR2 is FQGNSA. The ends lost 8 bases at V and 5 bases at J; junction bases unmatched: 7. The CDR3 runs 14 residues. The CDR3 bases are TGTGCCAGCTCCCTAGCGGGAGGATACGAGACCCAGTACTTC. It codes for CASSLAGGYETQYF.

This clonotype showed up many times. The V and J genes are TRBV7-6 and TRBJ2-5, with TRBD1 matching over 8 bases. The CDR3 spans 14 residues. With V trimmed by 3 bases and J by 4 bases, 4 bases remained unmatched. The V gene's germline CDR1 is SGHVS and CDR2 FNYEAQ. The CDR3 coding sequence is TGTGCCAGCAGCTTCGGACAGGGAGGAGAGACCCAGTACTTC. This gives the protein CASSFGQGGETQYF. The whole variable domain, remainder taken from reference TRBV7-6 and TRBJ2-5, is GAGVSQSPRYKVTKRGQDVALRCDPISGHVSLYWYRQALGQGPEFLTYFNYEAQQDKSGLPNDRFSAERPEGSISTLTIQRTEQRDSAMYRCASSFGQGGETQYFGPGTRLLVL.